The T cell receptor beta chain under discussion was sequenced for a study of metastatic and nonmetastatic thyroid tumors. Each patient went into thyroid surgery without having received any treatment. This clone showed up many times. Trimming left V 4 bases short and J 1 base short, with 15 bases between. The CDR3 contains 16 residues. Germline V CDR1 and CDR2: SGHDT, YYEEEE. Using MiXCR, TCRdb re-called clones from the PCR reads. The profile covers around 7,000 clones, with 25% to 35% appearing a single time and roughly a fifth taken by the ten largest. Sequencing was carried out using tumor tissue. The chain employs TRBV5-6 and TRBJ2-4, with D perhaps matching TRBD1 (6 bases). This TCR was recovered from a female donor with papillary thyroid cancer or a benign thyroid nodule (not recorded which). Some clones in this sample may be carry-over from other donors' samples. This CDR3 reads CASSGGAPEAKNIQYF. Written as DNA, the CDR3 is TGTGCCAGCAGCGGGGGCGCACCTGAGGCCAAAAACATTCAGTACTTC.